What follows are 5 T cell receptor beta chains derived from one specimen sequenced in a study of blood T cell repertoires in COVID-19. The assay was immunoSEQ multiplex PCR, and TCRdb's table has in-frame clones only and misses some. The sample has some 170,000 clones; approximately 80% are singletons. The sequenced sample consisted of PBMCs or T cells enriched from blood (not recorded which). All receptors come from a man in his forties or fifties who had recovered from COVID-19.

V usage is TRBV3-1 (or the pseudogene TRBV3-2) and J usage is TRBJ1-3; D unresolved. This CDR3 has 15 amino acids. Trimming cost V 5 bases and J 1 base, with 12 bases left between them. The germline gives CDR1 LGHDT, CDR2 YNNKEL (reference sequence). This chain's CDR3 is CASSYPGVSGNTIYF. The CDR3 DNA reads as TGTGCCAGCAGCTACCCCGGGGTTTCTGGAAACACCATATATTTT.

This clone was detected only once. The V and J genes are TRBV2 and TRBJ1-5; possible D gene TRBD1, 5 bases. V lost 7 bases and J 2 bases, leaving 9 bases between the germline ends. Germline-derived CDR1 and CDR2 are SNHLY and FYNNEI. This CDR3 region has 13 residues. CDR3 nucleotide sequence: TGTGCCAGCAAGGTACAGGGCAATCAGCCCCAGCATTTT. It translates to CASKVQGNQPQHF.

V gene TRBV2 combines with J gene TRBJ1-1; D gene unclear. The CDR3 sequence is 12 residues long. The V gene lost 4 bases and the J gene lost 1 base, with 4 bases spanning the gap. The V gene's germline CDR1 is SNHLY and CDR2 FYNNEI. As DNA, the CDR3 is TGTGCCAGCAGTGTTAGGAACACTGAAGCTTTCTTT. Its translation is CASSVRNTEAFF.

This clone was detected a few times. The V and J genes are TRBV19 and TRBJ1-1; possibly TRBD1 for D (5 bases). Looked up from germline, CDR1 is LNHDA and CDR2 is SQIVND (reference sequence). This CDR3 comprises 13 residues. The V end lost 9 bases, the J end lost 4 bases, and 15 bases lay between the germline ends. This CDR3 is CASSEGYGTEAFF. The CDR3 DNA reads as TGTGCCAGCTCGGAGGGGTATGGCACTGAAGCTTTCTTT. Together with reference TRBV19 and TRBJ1-1, the CDR3 gives the full variable domain: DGGITQSPKYLFRKEGQNVTLSCEQNLNHDAMYWYRQDPGQGLRLIYYSQIVNDFQKGDIAEGYSVSREKKESFPLTVTSAQKNPTAFYLCASSEGYGTEAFFGQGTRLTVV.

A few counts support this clone. The chain employs TRBV9 and TRBJ1-5, with 11 positions matching TRBD1. Germline lookup yields CDR1 SGDLS and CDR2 YYNGEE. The ends lost 8 bases at V and 5 bases at J; junction bases unmatched: 9. CDR3 length: 15 residues. The CDR3 bases are TGTGCCAGGGCGACCCGGGACAGGGGGTATCAGCCCCAGCATTTT. Protein: CARATRDRGYQPQHF.